This T cell receptor (beta chain) stems from a study of vaccination and CD4 T cells after COVID-19. Study overall: Sampling that followed vaccination took place a median around 70 days after dose two, within a range of 14 to 241. Cultures serving as controls received a peptide pool (CEFX or HIV-1 Nef) or no peptide.

Worth noting for this clonotype: Its specificity is unknown.

Trimming took 5 bases from V and 5 from J, leaving 8 bases between them. Germline V gene lookup returns CDR1 SGHVS and CDR2 FQNEAQ. The CDR3 consists of 12 residues. Treatment defined: roughly 10-day PBMC culture with coronavirus spike peptide pools or control peptides (ViraFEST assay). Harvesting of the unexposed donor's CD4+ T cells predated the COVID-19 pandemic (2011-2018). Cells permitting, SARS-CoV-2 S/N and four cold-coronavirus spikes were tested on unexposed-donor CD4+ T cells. Oncomine TCR Beta short-read sequencing was applied to DNA from cultured CD4+ T cells. TCRdb fed the PCR reads into MiXCR, producing one record per CDR3 protein. The sample has about 5,400 distinct CDR3 sequences, about 62% seen once.

The chain carries TRBV7-8 and TRBJ2-3; D is unclear. The sequencing input was CD4+ T cells from blood, cultured in vitro. The clonotype was recovered from a human donor in good health. CDR3 region: CASSKLIDTQYF. For the CDR3, the DNA is TGTGCCAGCAGCAAACTGATAGATACGCAGTATTTT.